This T cell receptor beta chain was identified during a study of blood T cells in healthy people across ages. The draw of peripheral blood yielded about 10 milliliters from each donor. For the second PCR, which ran for roughly 7 to 11 cycles, a sample-barcoded 5' primer and a J-beta primer mix were used. TCRdb analysed the 5' RACE reads with MiXCR anew, one entry per CDR3 protein. The table lists over a million distinct CDR3 sequences, 42% of them singletons. V lost 1 base and J lost 7, with 7 bases in between. In germline, CDR1 is SQVTM, CDR2 ANQGSEA. This CDR3 has 11 residues. The sequence was collected from a woman aged 18 to 35 in good health. The chain couples TRBV29-1 to TRBJ1-1; D not certain. The material sequenced was blood. CDR3 sequence (DNA): TGCAGCGTTGAAGCGCCCGTTGAAGCTTTCTTT. Its translation: CSVEAPVEAFF. Full variable domain (rest looked up from reference TRBV29-1 and TRBJ1-1): SAVISQKPSRDICQRGTSLTIQCQVDSQVTMMFWYRQQPGQSLTLIATANQGSEATYESGFVIDKFPISRPNLTFSTLTVSNMSPEDSSIYLCSVEAPVEAFFGQGTRLTVV.